Below are 30 T cell receptor beta chains sequenced from a single sample in a study of T cells expressing NK-cell markers. From the 5' RACE reads, TCRdb lists one entry per CDR3 protein and no DNA. The sample features about 390,000 distinct CDR3 sequences, with 9.5% to 12% in its top ten. The specimen sequenced was blood T cells: a sorted CD56 or NKG2C T cell subset, CD4+ or CD8+ T cells, or bulk PBMC T cells (not recorded which). The receptors stem from a woman in her 50s in good health.

The rearrangement links TRBV12-5 to TRBJ2-1. The CDR3 extends over 11 amino acids. CDR1 LGHNT and CDR2 FRNRAP come from the germline V gene. The CDR3: CASGPRDEQFF. Based on the CDR3 plus reference TRBV12-5 and TRBJ2-1, the full variable domain is DARVTQTPRHKVTEMGQEVTMRCQPILGHNTVFWYRQTMMQGLELLAYFRNRAPLDDSGMPKDRFSAEMPDATLATLKIQPSEPRDSAVYFCASGPRDEQFFGPGTRLTVL.

The genes are TRBV4-1 and TRBJ2-5; with no DNA, the TCRdb D assignment of TRBD1 cannot be verified. The germline V gene encodes CDR1 MGHRA and CDR2 YSYEKL. The CDR3 consists of 16 residues. The CDR3 spells CASSQRAVTAQETQYF.

This chain links TRBV20-1 with TRBJ2-1; TCRdb gives TRBD1 as the D gene, but with no DNA this cannot be confirmed. This CDR3 has 15 residues. CDR1 is DFQATT and CDR2 is SNEGSKA in the germline V gene (reference sequence). The CDR3 loop is CSAREPRQGANEQFF.

The V and J genes are TRBV20-1 and TRBJ2-1; the TRBD1 assignment by TCRdb is unverifiable without DNA. Germline V gives CDR1 DFQATT, CDR2 SNEGSKA (reference sequence). The CDR3 runs to 15 residues. The chain's CDR3 is CSARAGTGRYNEQFF.

The chain is built from TRBV20-1 and TRBJ1-5. Germline loops: CDR1 DFQATT, CDR2 SNEGSKA (reference sequence). The CDR3 is made up of 13 amino acids. CDR3 sequence: CSASRGVDQPQHF.

The V gene is TRBV25-1, the J gene TRBJ2-7; TCRdb's D call, TRBD1, is unchecked because there is no DNA. CDR1 is MGHDK, CDR2 SYGVNS, per germline. The CDR3 totals 12 residues. This CDR3 is CASRAGEYEQYF.

The rearrangement uses TRBV20-1 and TRBJ2-3; no DNA is available, so the TRBD2 call from TCRdb remains unchecked. This CDR3 contains 15 residues. Looked up from germline, CDR1 is DFQATT and CDR2 is SNEGSKA (reference sequence). The CDR3 sequence is CSAAGAVGSPDTQYF.

CDR3 amino acids: CAIGIAGSSYNEQFF. The chain joins TRBV10-3 to TRBJ2-1; lacking DNA, the TRBD2 call made by TCRdb goes unchecked. CDR3 length equals 15 residues. Germline lookup yields CDR1 ENHRY and CDR2 SYGVKD.

The chain couples TRBV15 to TRBJ2-7; TCRdb indicates TRBD2, and absent DNA this call remains unverified. Germline CDR1 and CDR2: LNHNV and YYDKDF (reference sequence). CDR3 size: 16 residues. This CDR3 reads CATSRVRTGVSYEQYF.

CDR3 amino acids: CASSLSAINEKLFF. V and J are TRBV5-1 and TRBJ1-4. The CDR3 loop spans 14 amino acids. Germline-derived CDR1 and CDR2 are SGHRS and YFSETQ. Full variable domain (remainder filled in from reference TRBV5-1 and TRBJ1-4): KAGVTQTPRYLIKTRGQQVTLSCSPISGHRSVSWYQQTPGQGLQFLFEYFSETQRNKGNFPGRFSGRQFSNSRSEMNVSTLELGDSALYLCASSLSAINEKLFFGSGTQLSVL.

The J gene is TRBJ2-4, the V gene TRBV4-1; TCRdb reports TRBD1, a call that lacks DNA to check it against. This CDR3 is built from 15 residues. The V gene's germline CDR1 is MGHRA and CDR2 YSYEKL. CDR3 sequence reads: CASSLSGQGQNIQYF.

CDR3 sequence: CASSQDGTSSQETQYF. This chain connects TRBV4-2 to TRBJ2-5; TCRdb's D call, TRBD2, is unchecked because there is no DNA. The CDR3 is made up of 16 amino acids. Germline V lookup: CDR1 LGHNA, CDR2 YNFKEQ.

The CDR3 here is CASSLDQGYPAYNEQFF. The chain couples TRBV11-3 to TRBJ2-1; TCRdb lists TRBD1, though no DNA is available to test this call. The CDR3 has 17 amino acids. The germline V gene has CDR1 SGHNT and CDR2 YENEEA.

V gene TRBV11-3 combines with J gene TRBJ2-1; the D call from TCRdb, TRBD2, cannot be confirmed without DNA. Per the germline V gene, CDR1 is SGHNT and CDR2 is YENEEA. The CDR3 extends over 15 amino acids. CDR3 amino acids: CASSSGTSGNRRRVF.

The chain links TRBV7-8 to TRBJ2-3; TCRdb's D call of TRBD1 is untestable without DNA. CDR3 length: 16 amino acids. CDR1 SGHVS and CDR2 FQNEAQ come from the germline V gene. CDR3 protein: CASSLRGTGFKDTQYF.

The J gene is TRBJ2-1, the V gene TRBV3-1; TCRdb returns TRBD2, unconfirmable since there is no DNA. From germline, CDR1 is LGHDT and CDR2 YNNKEL (reference sequence). This CDR3 is 17 amino acids long. CDR3 residues: CASSRRLAGGVADEQFF.

The CDR3 is CATTGAGFADTQYF. This sequence joins TRBV10-3 and TRBJ2-3; the TCRdb D gene call, TRBD1, has no DNA to confirm it. The CDR3 is 14 residues long. CDR1 ENHRY and CDR2 SYGVKD come from the germline V gene.

This sequence joins TRBV5-1 and TRBJ2-1; TCRdb designates TRBD1, a call that cannot be tested without DNA. Germline-derived CDR1 and CDR2 are SGHRS and YFSETQ. This CDR3 spans 14 amino acids. CDR3: CASATGGVYNEQFF.

The chain is built from TRBV11-2 and TRBJ2-1; TCRdb outputs TRBD2, but without DNA this stays unchecked. CDR3 length equals 16 residues. Germline V CDR1 and CDR2: SGHAT, FQNNGV. The CDR3 loop reads CASSDPLAGVGMGQFF.

This rearrangement joins TRBV29-1 to TRBJ2-1; TCRdb selects TRBD1, and the lack of DNA leaves this call unchecked. Per germline, CDR1 SQVTM and CDR2 ANQGSEA. This CDR3 has 13 residues. CDR3 sequence: CSGRQVTGDEQFF.

CDR3 loop: CASSLGGPGLRGEQFF. The J gene is TRBJ2-1, the V gene TRBV7-6; absent DNA, TCRdb's TRBD2 call cannot be checked. CDR3 length: 16 residues. Germline V lookup: CDR1 SGHVS, CDR2 FNYEAQ.

The CDR3 loop reads CASSTLYGYTF. This rearrangement joins TRBV4-2 to TRBJ1-2. This CDR3 contains 11 residues. Germline lookup yields CDR1 LGHNA and CDR2 YNFKEQ.

The chain employs TRBV30 and TRBJ1-1. Germline loops: CDR1 GTSNPN, CDR2 SVGIG (reference sequence). CDR3 size: 13 residues. The CDR3 reads CARSHQGLLEAFF.

The CDR3 region is CASSSSPGTSGYETQYF. The V call is TRBV12-3 or TRBV12-4, the J call TRBJ2-5; the D call of TRBD2 rests on TCRdb alone, since no DNA is present to check it. The CDR3 has 17 amino acids.

CDR3: CASSKIQGMAGELFF. The chain is built from TRBV6-5 and TRBJ2-2; absent DNA, TCRdb's TRBD1 call cannot be checked. The CDR3 sequence is 15 residues long. Germline CDR1 MNHEY, CDR2 SVGAGI.

This chain joins TRBV5-1 and TRBJ2-3; TCRdb's D call of TRBD2 is untestable without DNA. There are 13 residues in the CDR3. Germline V gene sequence: CDR1 SGHRS, CDR2 YFSETQ. The CDR3 loop is CASSSGGGDTQYF.

The gene calls are TRBV20-1 and TRBJ2-7; absent DNA, TCRdb's TRBD1 call cannot be checked. The germline V gene has CDR1 DFQATT and CDR2 SNEGSKA (reference sequence). The CDR3 has 15 residues. CDR3 amino acids: CSASPLGGSDYEQYF.

The genes are TRBV6-5 and TRBJ2-1. The CDR3 spans 15 residues. Germline V gives CDR1 MNHEY, CDR2 SVGAGI. The CDR3 sequence: CATSLTGSPYNEQFF.

The CDR3 sequence: CATSDGDSSGYTF. The V gene is TRBV24-1, the J gene TRBJ1-2. This CDR3 is built from 13 residues. The germline CDR1 and CDR2 sequences are KGHDR and SFDVKD.

The chain couples TRBV12-3 or TRBV12-4 to TRBJ2-2. The CDR3 runs 15 residues. CDR3: CASSPSGPSTGELFF.